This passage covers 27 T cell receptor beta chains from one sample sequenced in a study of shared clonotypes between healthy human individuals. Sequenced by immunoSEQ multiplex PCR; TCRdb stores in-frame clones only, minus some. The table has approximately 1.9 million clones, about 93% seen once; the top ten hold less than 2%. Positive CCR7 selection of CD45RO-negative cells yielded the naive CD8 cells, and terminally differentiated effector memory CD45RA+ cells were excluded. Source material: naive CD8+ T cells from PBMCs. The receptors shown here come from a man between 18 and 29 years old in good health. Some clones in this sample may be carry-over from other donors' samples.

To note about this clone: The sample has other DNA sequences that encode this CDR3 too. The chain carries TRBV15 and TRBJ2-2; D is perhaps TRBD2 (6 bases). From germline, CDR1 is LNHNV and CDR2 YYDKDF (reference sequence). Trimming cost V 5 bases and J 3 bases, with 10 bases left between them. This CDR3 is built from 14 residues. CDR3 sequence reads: CATSETGDTGELFF. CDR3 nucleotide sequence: TGTGCCACCAGCGAGACGGGAGACACCGGGGAGCTGTTTTTT. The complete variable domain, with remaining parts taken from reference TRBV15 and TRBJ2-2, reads DAMVIQNPRYQVTQFGKPVTLSCSQTLNHNVMYWYQQKSSQAPKLLFHYYDKDFNNEADTPDNFQSRRPNTSFCFLDIRSPGLGDTAMYLCATSETGDTGELFFGEGSRLTVL.

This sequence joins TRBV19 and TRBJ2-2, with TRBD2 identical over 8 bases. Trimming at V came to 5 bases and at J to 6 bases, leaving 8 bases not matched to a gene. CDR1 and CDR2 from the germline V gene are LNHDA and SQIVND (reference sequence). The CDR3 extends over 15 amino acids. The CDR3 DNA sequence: TGTGCCAGTAGTCTGGGCGGGGGGCTGGCCGGGGAGCTGTTTTTT. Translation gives CASSLGGGLAGELFF.

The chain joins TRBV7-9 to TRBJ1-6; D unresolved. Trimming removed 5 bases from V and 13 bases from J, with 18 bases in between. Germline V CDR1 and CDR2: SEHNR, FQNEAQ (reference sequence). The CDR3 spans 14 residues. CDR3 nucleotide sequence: TGTGCCAGCAGCGACGGGAGCGTCGGGTGGCCCCTCCACTTT. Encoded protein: CASSDGSVGWPLHF.

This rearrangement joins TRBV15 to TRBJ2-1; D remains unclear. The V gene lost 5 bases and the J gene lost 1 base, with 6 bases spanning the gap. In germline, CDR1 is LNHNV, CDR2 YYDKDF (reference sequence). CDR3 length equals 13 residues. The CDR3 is CATSVQSYNEQFF. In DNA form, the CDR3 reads TGTGCCACCAGCGTACAGTCCTACAATGAGCAGTTCTTC.

The CDR3 sequence is CASTSGRVAGVGETQYF. CDR3 sequence (DNA): TGTGCCAGCACCTCAGGGAGGGTAGCGGGAGTGGGAGAGACCCAGTACTTC. The chain joins TRBV28 to TRBJ2-5, with 9 bases aligning to TRBD2. The CDR3 is 17 residues long. Germline assignment: CDR1 MDHEN and CDR2 SYDVKM. With V trimmed by 7 bases and J by 4 bases, 16 bases remained unmatched.

The CDR3: CASSLRGQGSSSRVGQFF. The CDR3 bases are TGTGCCAGCAGCTTACGGGGACAGGGCTCCTCGAGCAGGGTAGGGCAGTTCTTC. The chain carries TRBV13 and TRBJ2-1; 9 bases agree with TRBD1. Germline assignment: CDR1 PRHDT and CDR2 FYEKMQ (reference sequence). After removal of 2 bases from V and 12 bases from J, the junction contained 20 bases not matched to a gene. The CDR3 has 18 residues.

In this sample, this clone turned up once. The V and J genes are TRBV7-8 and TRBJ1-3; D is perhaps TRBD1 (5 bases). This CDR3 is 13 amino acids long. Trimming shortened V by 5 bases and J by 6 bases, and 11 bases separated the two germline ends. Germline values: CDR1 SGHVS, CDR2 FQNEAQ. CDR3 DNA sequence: TGTGCCAGCAGCCCGCGGGGCTTAAACACCATATATTTT. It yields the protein CASSPRGLNTIYF. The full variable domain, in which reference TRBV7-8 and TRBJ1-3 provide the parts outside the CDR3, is GAGVSQSPRYKVAKRGQDVALRCDPISGHVSLFWYQQALGQGPEFLTYFQNEAQLDKSGLPSDRFFAERPEGSVSTLKIQRTQQEDSAVYLCASSPRGLNTIYFGEGSWLTVV.

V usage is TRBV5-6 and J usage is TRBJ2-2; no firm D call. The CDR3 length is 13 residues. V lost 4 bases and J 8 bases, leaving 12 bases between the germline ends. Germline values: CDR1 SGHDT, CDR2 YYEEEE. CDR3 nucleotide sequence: TGTGCCAGCAGCCCGTTCCTTGGGGGGGAGCTGTTTTTT. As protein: CASSPFLGGELFF.

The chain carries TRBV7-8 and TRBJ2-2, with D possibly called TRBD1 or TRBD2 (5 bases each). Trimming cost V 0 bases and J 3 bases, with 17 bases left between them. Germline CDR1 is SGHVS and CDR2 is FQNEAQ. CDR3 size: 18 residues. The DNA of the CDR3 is TGTGCCAGCAGCTTAGCGCGGGCAGGGCGGTGGGACACCGGGGAGCTGTTTTTT. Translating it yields CASSLARAGRWDTGELFF.

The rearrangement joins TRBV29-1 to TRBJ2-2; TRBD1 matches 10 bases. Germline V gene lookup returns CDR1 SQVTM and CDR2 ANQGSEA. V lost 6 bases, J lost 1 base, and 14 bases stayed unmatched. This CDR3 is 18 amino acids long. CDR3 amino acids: CSVSLRDRGEVNTGELFF. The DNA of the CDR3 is TGCAGCGTATCACTCCGGGACAGGGGAGAGGTGAACACCGGGGAGCTGTTTTTT.

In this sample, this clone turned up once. The CDR3 here is CSVGQTQYF. In DNA, the CDR3 is TGCAGCGTTGGACAGACCCAGTACTTC. This chain connects TRBV29-1 to TRBJ2-5; D call uncertain. Germline V lookup: CDR1 SQVTM, CDR2 ANQGSEA. V lost 4 bases and J 6 bases, leaving 3 bases between the germline ends. There are 9 residues in the CDR3.

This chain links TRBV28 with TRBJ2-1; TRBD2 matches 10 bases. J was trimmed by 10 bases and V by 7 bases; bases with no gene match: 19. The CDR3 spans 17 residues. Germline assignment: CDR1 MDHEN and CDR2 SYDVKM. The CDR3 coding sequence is TGTGCCAGCACCTTGTACCTAGCGGGAGCCGATAGTGTGGAGCAGTTCTTC. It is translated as CASTLYLAGADSVEQFF. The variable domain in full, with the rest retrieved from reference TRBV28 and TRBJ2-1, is DVKVTQSSRYLVKRTGEKVFLECVQDMDHENMFWYRQDPGLGLRLIYFSYDVKMKEKGDIPEGYSVSREKKERFSLILESASTNQTSMYLCASTLYLAGADSVEQFFGPGTRLTVL.

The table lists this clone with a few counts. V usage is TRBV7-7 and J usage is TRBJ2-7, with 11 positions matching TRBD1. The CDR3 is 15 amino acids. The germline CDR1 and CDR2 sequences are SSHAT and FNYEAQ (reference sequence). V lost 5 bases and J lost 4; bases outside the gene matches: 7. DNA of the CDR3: TGTGCCAGCAGCCAAGGGACAGGGGGTCGGTACGAGCAGTACTTC. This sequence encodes CASSQGTGGRYEQYF.

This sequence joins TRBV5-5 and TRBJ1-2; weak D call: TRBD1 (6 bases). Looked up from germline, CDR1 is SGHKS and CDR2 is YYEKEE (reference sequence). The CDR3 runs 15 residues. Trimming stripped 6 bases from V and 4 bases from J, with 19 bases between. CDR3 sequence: CASNKGQIHFYGYTF. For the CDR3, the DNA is TGTGCCAGCAATAAAGGACAGATCCATTTCTATGGCTACACCTTC.

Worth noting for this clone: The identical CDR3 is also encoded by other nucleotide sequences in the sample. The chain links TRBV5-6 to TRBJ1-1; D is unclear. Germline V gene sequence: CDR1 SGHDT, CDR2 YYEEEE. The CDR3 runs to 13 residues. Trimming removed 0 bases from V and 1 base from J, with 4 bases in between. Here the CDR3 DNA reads TGTGCCAGCAGCTTGGGATCGAACACTGAAGCTTTCTTT. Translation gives CASSLGSNTEAFF.

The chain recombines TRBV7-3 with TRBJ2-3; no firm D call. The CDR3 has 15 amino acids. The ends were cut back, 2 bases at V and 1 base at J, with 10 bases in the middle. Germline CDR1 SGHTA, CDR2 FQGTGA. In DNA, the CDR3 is TGTGCCAGCAGCTTAGTGTTAGCCGGCACAGATACGCAGTATTTT. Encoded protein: CASSLVLAGTDTQYF.

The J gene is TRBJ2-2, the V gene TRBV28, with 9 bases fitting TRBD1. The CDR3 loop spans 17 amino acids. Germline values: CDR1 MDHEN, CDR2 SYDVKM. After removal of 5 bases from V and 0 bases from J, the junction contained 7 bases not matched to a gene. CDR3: CASSAPTGGPNTGELFF. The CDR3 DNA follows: TGTGCCAGCAGTGCCCCGACAGGGGGGCCGAACACCGGGGAGCTGTTTTTT.

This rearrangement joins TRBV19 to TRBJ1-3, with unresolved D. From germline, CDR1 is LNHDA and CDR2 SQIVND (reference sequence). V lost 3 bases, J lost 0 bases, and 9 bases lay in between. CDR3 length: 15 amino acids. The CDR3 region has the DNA TGTGCCAGTAGTATCTGGGATATCTCTGGAAACACCATATATTTT. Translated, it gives CASSIWDISGNTIYF.

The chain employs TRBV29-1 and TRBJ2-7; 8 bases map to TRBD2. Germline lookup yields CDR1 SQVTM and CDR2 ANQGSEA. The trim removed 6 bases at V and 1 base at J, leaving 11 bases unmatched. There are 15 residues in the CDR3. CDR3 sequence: CSVVGSGSPSYEQYF. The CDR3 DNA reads TGCAGCGTCGTTGGAAGCGGGAGCCCTTCCTACGAGCAGTACTTC.

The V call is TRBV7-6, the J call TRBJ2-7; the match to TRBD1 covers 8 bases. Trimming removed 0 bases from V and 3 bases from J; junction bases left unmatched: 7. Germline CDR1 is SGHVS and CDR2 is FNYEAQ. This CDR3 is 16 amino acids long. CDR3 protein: CASSLARTGFYYEQYF. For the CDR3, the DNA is TGTGCCAGCAGCTTAGCAAGGACAGGGTTCTACTACGAGCAGTACTTC.

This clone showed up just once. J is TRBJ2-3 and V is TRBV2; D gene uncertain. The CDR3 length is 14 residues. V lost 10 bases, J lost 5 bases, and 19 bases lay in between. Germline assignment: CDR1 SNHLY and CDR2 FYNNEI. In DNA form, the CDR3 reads TGTGCCACCCCTGACAACGCCTCGGGAGATACGCAGTATTTT. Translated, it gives CATPDNASGDTQYF.

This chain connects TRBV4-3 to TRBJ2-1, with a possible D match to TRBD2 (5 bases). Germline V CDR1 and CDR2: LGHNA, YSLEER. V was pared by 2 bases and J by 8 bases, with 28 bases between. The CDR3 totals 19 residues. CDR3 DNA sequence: TGCGCCAGCAGCCAAACCCAATATGGTGTCTATGGGAGACGGGATGAGCAGTTCTTC. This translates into CASSQTQYGVYGRRDEQFF.

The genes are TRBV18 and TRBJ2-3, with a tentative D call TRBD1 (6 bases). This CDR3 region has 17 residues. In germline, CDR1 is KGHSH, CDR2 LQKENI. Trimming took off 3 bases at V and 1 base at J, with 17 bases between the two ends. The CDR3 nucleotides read TGTGCCAGCTCACCTGCCAAGACAGGTGGGGGCACAGATACGCAGTATTTT. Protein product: CASSPAKTGGGTDTQYF.

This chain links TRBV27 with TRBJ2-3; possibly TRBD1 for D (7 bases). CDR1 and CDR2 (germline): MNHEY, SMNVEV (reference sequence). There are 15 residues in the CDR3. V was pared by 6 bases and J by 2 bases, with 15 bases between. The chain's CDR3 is CASSWAGQPTDTQYF. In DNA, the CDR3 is TGTGCCAGCAGCTGGGCGGGACAGCCCACAGATACGCAGTATTTT.

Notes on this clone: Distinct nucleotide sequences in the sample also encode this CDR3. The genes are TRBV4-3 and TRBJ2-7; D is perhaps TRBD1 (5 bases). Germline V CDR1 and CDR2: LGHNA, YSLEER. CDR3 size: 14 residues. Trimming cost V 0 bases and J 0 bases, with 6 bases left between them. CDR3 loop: CASSQDRVSYEQYF. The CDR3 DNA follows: TGCGCCAGCAGCCAAGACAGGGTCTCCTACGAGCAGTACTTC.

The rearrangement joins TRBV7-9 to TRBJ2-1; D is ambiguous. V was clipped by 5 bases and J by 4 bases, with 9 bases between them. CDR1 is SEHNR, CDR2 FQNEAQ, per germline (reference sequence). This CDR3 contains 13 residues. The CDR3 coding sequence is TGTGCCAGCAGCCCCATGATATACAATGAGCAGTTCTTC. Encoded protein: CASSPMIYNEQFF.

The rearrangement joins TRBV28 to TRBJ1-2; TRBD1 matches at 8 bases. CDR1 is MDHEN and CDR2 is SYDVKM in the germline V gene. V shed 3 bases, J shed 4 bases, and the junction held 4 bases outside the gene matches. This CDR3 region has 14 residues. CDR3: CASSFFTGGYGYTF. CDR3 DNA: TGTGCCAGCAGTTTTTTCACAGGGGGCTATGGCTACACCTTC.